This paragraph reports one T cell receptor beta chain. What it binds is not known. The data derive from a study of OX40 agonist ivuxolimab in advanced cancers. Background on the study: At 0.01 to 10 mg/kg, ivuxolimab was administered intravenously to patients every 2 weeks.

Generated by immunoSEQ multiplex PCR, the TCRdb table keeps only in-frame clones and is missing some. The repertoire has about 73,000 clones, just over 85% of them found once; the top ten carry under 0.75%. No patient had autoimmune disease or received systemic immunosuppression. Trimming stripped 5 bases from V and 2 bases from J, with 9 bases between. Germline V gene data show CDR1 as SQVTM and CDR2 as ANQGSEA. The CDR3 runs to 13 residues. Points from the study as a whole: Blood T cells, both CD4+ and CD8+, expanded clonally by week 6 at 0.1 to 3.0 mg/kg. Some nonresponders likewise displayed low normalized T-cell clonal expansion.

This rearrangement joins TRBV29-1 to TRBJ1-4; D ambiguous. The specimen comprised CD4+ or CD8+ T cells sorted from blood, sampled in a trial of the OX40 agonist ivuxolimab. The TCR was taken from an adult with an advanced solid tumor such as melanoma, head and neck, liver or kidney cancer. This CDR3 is CSVLGVTNEKLFF. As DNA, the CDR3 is TGCAGCGTTTTAGGCGTCACTAATGAAAAACTGTTTTTT.